This T cell receptor (beta chain) was sequenced during a study of regulatory T cells in long-lasting Graves disease. Time point noted: newly diagnosed GD, antithyroid drugs for less than 3 months. Construction of the TCR library relied on RNA isolated from PBMCs. This clonotype has only a few counts. For TCR beta, libraries came from iRepertoire HTBI primers and Arm-PCR of CDR3 regions. One entry per CDR3 protein, called by TCRdb with MiXCR from the multiplex PCR reads. The sample lists approximately 440,000 distinct CDR3 sequences, about a sixth occurring once. Germline V lookup: CDR1 DFQATT, CDR2 SNEGSKA (reference sequence). The length of the CDR3 is 16 residues. V was cut by 1 base and J by 3 bases, with 16 bases left in between. This sample was shared with a second study, whose subject was T cells in Graves' hyperthyroidism and ophthalmopathy.

Here the sequenced sample was peripheral blood mononuclear cells (PBMCs), taken at new diagnosis, from a patient treated with antithyroid drugs. The clonotype comes from a man aged 35 to 55 with Graves disease. The chain recombines TRBV20-1 with TRBJ1-5, with a weak D call TRBD1 (6 bases). The DNA for the CDR3 is TGCAGTGCTAGAGTGCCACGGGGGGGCAACAATCAGCCCCAGCATTTT. Its protein is CSARVPRGGNNQPQHF.